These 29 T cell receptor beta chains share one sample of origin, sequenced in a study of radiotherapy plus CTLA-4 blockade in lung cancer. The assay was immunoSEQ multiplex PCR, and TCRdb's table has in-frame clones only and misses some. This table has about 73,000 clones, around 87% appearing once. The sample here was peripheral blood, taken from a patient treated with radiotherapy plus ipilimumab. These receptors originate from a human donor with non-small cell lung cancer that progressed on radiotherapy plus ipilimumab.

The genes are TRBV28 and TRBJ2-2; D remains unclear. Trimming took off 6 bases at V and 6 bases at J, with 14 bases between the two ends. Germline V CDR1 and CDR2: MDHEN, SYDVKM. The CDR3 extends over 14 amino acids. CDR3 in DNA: TGTGCCAGCAGCCCAGTGGTGAGGTCCGGGGAGCTGTTTTTT. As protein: CASSPVVRSGELFF.

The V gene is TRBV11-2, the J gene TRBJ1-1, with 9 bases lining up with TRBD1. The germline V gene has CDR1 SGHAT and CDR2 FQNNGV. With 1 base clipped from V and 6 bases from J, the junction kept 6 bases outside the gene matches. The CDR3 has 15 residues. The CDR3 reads CASSLARQGVPEAFF. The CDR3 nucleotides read TGTGCCAGCAGCTTAGCTAGACAGGGGGTCCCTGAAGCTTTCTTT.

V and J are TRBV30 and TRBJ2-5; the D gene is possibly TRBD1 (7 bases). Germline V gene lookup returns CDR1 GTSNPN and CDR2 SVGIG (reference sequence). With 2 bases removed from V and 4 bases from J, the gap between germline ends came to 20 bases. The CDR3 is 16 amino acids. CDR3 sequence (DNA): TGTGCCTGGAGTCCCCAGGGGGGTACGATCGGAGAGACCCAGTACTTC. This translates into CAWSPQGGTIGETQYF.

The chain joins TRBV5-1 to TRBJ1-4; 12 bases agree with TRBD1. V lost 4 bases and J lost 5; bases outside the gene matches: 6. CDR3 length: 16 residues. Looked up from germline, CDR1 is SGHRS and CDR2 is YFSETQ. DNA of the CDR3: TGCGCCAGCAGCCCGGGGACAGGGGGCTCGAATGAAAAACTGTTTTTT. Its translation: CASSPGTGGSNEKLFF. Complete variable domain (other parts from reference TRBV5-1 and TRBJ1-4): KAGVTQTPRYLIKTRGQQVTLSCSPISGHRSVSWYQQTPGQGLQFLFEYFSETQRNKGNFPGRFSGRQFSNSRSEMNVSTLELGDSALYLCASSPGTGGSNEKLFFGSGTQLSVL.

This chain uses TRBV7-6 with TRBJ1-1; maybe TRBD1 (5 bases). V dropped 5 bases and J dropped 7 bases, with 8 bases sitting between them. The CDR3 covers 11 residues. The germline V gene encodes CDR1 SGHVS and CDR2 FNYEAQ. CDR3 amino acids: CASSQGGEAFF. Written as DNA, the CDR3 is TGTGCCAGCAGCCAGGGAGGTGAAGCTTTCTTT. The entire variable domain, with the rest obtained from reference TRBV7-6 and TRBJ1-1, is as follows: GAGVSQSPRYKVTKRGQDVALRCDPISGHVSLYWYRQALGQGPEFLTYFNYEAQQDKSGLPNDRFSAERPEGSISTLTIQRTEQRDSAMYRCASSQGGEAFFGQGTRLTVV.

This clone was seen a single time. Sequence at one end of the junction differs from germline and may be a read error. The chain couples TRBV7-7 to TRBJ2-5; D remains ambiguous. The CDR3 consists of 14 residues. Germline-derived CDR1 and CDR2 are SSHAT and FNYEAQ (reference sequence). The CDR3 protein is CASSLVGFQETQYF. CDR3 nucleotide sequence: TGTGCTAGCAGCTTAGTGGGATTCCAAGAGACCCAGTACTTC.

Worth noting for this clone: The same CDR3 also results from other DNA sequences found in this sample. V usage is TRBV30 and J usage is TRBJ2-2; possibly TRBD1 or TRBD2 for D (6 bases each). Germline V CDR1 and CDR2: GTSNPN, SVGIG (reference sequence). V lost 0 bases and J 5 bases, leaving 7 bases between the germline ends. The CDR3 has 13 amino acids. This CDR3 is CAWSVGGTGELFF. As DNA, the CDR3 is TGTGCCTGGAGTGTAGGGGGGACCGGGGAGCTGTTTTTT.

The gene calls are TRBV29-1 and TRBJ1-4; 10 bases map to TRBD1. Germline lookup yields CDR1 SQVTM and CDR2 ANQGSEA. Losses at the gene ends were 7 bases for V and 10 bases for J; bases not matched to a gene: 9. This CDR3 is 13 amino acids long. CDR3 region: CSARDRGVGKLFF. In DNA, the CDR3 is TGCAGCGCCCGGGACAGGGGAGTCGGAAAACTGTTTTTT. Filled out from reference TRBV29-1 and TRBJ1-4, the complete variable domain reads SAVISQKPSRDICQRGTSLTIQCQVDSQVTMMFWYRQQPGQSLTLIATANQGSEATYESGFVIDKFPISRPNLTFSTLTVSNMSPEDSSIYLCSARDRGVGKLFFGSGTQLSVL.

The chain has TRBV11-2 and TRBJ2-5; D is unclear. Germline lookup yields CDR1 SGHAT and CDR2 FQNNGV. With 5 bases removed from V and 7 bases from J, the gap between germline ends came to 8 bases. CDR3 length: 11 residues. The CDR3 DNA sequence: TGTGCCAGCAGCGCCGTCGGGACCCAGTACTTC. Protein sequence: CASSAVGTQYF.

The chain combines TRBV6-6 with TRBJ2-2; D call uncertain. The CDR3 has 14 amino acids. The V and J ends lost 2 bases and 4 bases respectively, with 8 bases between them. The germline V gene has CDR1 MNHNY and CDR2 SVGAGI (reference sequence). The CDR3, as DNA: TGTGCCAGCAGTTACACGGGTGGCACCGGGGAGCTGTTTTTT. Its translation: CASSYTGGTGELFF.

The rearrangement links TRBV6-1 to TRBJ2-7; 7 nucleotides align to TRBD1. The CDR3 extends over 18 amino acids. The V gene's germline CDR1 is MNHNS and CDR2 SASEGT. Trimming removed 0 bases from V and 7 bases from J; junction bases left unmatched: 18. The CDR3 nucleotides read TGTGCCAGCAGTGAAGCAGGGGGCTTGGGGGACCTACGTCTGGAGCAGTACGTC. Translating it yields CASSEAGGLGDLRLEQYV.

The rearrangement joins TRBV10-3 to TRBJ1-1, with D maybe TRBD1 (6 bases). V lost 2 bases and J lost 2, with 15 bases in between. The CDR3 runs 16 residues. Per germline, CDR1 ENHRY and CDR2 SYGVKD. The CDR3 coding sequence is TGTGCCATCAGTGAGGGAGGGGGAGGGCTCAACACTGAAGCTTTCTTT. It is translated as CAISEGGGGLNTEAFF.

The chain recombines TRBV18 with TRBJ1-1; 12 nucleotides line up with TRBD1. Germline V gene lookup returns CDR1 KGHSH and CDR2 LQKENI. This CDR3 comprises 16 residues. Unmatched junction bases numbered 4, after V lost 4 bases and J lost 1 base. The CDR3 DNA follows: TGTGCCAGCTCACAAGGGACAGGGGGCACGAACACTGAAGCTTTCTTT. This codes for CASSQGTGGTNTEAFF.

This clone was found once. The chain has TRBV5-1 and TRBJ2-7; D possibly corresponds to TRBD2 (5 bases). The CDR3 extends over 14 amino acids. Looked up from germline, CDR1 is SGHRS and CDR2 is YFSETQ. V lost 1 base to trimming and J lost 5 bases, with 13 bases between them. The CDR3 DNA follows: TGCGCCAGCAGCTTGACTAGTAATAGCAACGAGCAGTACTTC. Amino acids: CASSLTSNSNEQYF.

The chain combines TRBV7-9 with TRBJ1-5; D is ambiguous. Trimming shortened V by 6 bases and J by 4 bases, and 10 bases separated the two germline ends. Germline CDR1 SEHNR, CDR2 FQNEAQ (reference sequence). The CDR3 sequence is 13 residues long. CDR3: CASSSERNQPQHF. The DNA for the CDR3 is TGTGCCAGCAGTTCTGAACGGAATCAGCCCCAGCATTTT.

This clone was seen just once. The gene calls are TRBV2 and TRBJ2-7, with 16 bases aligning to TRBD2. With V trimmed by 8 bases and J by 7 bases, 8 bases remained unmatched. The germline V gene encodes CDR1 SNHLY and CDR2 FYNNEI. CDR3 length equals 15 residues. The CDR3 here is CASRGTSGRAREQYF. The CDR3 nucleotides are TGTGCCAGCCGCGGGACTAGCGGGAGGGCGAGGGAGCAGTACTTC. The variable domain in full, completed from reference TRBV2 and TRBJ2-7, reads EPEVTQTPSHQVTQMGQEVILRCVPISNHLYFYWYRQILGQKVEFLVSFYNNEISEKSEIFDDQFSVERPDGSNFTLKIRSTKLEDSAMYFCASRGTSGRAREQYFGPGTRLTVT.

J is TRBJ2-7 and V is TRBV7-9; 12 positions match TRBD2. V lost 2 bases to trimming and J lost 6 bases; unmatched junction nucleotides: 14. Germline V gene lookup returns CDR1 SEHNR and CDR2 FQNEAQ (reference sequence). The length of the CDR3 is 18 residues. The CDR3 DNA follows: TGTGCCAGCAGCTTATCTCCTAGCGGGAGGGCCCAGTCTTTCGAGCAGTACGTC. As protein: CASSLSPSGRAQSFEQYV.

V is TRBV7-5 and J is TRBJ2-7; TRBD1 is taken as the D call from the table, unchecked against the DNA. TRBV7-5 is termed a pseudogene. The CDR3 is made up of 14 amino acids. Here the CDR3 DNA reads TGTGCCAGAAGCCCCGGGACAGGGCTTAGCGAGCAGTACGTC. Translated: CARSPGTGLSEQYV.

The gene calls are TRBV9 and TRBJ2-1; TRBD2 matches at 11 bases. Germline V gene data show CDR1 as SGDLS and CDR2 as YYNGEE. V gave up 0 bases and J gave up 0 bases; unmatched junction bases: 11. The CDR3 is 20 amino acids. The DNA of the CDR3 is TGTGCCAGCAGCGTAGCACCTGGGCTAGCGGGAGGAATCTCCTACAATGAGCAGTTCTTC. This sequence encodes CASSVAPGLAGGISYNEQFF.

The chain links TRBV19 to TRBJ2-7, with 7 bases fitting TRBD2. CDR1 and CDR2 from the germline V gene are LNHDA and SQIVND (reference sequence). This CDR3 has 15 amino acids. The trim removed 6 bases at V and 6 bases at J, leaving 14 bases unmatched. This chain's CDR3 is CASRRGVGPSSEQYF. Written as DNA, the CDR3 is TGTGCCAGTAGACGGGGGGTTGGCCCCTCTTCCGAGCAGTACTTC.

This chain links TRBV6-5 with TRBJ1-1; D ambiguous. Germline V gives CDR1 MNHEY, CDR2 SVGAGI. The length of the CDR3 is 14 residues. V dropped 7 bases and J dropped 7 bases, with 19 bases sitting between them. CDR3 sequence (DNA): TGTGCCAGCAACAAGAACCTGGTCAAAAGTGAAGCTTTCTTT. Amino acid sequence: CASNKNLVKSEAFF.

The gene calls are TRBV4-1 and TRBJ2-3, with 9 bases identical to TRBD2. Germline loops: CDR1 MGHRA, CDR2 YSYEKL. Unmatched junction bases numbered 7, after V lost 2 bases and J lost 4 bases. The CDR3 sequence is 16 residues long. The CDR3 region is CASSQHSGRKADTQYF. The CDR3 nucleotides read TGCGCCAGCAGCCAACACAGCGGGAGGAAGGCAGATACGCAGTATTTT.

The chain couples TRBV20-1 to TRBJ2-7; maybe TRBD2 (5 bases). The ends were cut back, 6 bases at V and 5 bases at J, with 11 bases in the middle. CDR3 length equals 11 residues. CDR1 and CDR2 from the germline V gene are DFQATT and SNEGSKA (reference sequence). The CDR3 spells CSARTVDEQYF. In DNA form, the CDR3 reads TGCAGTGCCAGGACTGTAGACGAGCAGTACTTC.

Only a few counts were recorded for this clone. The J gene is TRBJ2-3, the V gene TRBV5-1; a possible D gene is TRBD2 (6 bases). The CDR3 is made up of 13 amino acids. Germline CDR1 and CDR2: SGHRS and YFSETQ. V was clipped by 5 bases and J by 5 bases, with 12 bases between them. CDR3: CASRFGGEDTQYF. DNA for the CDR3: TGCGCCAGCAGGTTCGGAGGGGAAGATACGCAGTATTTT.

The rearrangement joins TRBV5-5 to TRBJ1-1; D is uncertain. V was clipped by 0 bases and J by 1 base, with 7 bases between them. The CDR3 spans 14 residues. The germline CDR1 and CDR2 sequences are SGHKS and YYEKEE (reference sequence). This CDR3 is CASSLALENTEAFF. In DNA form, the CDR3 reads TGTGCCAGCAGCTTGGCTTTAGAGAACACTGAAGCTTTCTTT.

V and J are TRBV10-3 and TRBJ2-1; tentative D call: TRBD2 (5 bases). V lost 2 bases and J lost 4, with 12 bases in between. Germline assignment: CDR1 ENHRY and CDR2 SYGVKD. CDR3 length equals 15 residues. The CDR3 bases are TGTGCCATCAGTGAGACAAGGGCGGGTTACAATGAGCAGTTCTTC. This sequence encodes CAISETRAGYNEQFF.

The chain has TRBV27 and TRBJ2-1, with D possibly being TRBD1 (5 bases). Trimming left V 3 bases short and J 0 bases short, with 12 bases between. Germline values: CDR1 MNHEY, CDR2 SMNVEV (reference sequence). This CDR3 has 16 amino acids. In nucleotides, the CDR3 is TGTGCCAGCAGTTTTTCTGGACAAAGCTCCTACAATGAGCAGTTCTTC. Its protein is CASSFSGQSSYNEQFF.

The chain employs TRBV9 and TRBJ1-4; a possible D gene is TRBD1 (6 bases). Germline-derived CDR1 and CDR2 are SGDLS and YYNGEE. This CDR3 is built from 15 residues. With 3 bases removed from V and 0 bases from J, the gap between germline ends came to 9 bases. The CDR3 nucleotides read TGTGCCAGCAGCGCGACAGGTACAACTAATGAAAAACTGTTTTTT. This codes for CASSATGTTNEKLFF.

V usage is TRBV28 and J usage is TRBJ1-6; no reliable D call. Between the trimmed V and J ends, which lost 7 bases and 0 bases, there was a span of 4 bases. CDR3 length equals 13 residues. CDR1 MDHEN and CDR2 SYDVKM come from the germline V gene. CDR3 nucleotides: TGTGCCAGCAACCCCTCCTATAATTCACCCCTCCACTTT. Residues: CASNPSYNSPLHF.